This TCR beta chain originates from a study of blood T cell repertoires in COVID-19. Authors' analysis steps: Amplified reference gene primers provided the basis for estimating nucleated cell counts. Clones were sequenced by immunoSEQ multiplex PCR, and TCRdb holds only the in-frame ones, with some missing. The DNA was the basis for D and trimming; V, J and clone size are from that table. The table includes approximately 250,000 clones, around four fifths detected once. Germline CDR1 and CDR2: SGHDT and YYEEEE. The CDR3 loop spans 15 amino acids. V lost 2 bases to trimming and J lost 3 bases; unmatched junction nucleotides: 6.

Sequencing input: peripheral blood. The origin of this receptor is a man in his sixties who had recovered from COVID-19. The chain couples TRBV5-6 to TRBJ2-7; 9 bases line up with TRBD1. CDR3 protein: CASSFTGTGNYEQYF. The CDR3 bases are TGTGCCAGCAGCTTTACCGGGACAGGGAACTACGAGCAGTACTTC.